Included here is one TCR beta chain sequence, with context. The antigen is unknown. 60 Vbeta and 13 Jbeta primers were used in PCR. Sequenced by immunoSEQ multiplex PCR; TCRdb stores in-frame clones only, minus some. The sample shows some 150,000 clones, and 2% to 2.5% sits with its ten largest clones. The data belong to a study of cytomegalovirus exposure and HLA in healthy donors. Study-wide results and limits: Sequences of the TCR beta chain were said to predict the HLA-A and HLA-B alleles of most subjects accurately. The study listed 164 cytomegalovirus-associated TCR beta chains.

The source is a young woman in good health and CMV-seronegative. The sample comprised PBMCs.

In DNA, the CDR3 is TGTGCCAGCAGAAATTGGGGACAAGCTAGCACAGATACGCAGTATTTT. It codes for CASRNWGQASTDTQYF. This chain joins TRBV7-2 and TRBJ2-3; perhaps TRBD1 as D (6 bases). V was shortened by 6 bases and J by 0 bases, with 16 bases between the two germline ends. The length of the CDR3 is 16 residues. CDR1 and CDR2 (germline): SGHTA, FQGNSA.